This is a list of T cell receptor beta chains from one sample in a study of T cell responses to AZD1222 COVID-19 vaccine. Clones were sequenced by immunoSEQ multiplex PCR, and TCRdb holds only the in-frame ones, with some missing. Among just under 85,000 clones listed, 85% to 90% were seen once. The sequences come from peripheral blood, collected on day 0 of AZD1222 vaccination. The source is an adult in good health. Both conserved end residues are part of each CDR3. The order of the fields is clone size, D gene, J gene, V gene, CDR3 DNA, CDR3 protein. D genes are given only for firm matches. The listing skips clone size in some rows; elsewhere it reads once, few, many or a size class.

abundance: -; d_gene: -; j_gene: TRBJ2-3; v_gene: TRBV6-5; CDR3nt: TGTGCCAGCAAGAGGACGGGAATCACAGATACGCAGTATTTT; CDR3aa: CASKRTGITDTQYF
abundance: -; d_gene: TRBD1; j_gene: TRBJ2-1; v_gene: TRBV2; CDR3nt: TGTGCCAGCAGTGAAGATCTGGGACAGGGGGCGTGGGAGCAGTTCTTC; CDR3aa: CASSEDLGQGAWEQFF
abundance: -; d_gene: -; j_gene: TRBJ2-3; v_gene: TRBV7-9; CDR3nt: TGTGCCAGCAGCCCCCTCAATTCGGCAGCGGCAGATACGCAGTATTTT; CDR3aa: CASSPLNSAAADTQYF
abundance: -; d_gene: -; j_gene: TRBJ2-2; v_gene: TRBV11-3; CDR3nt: TGTGCCAGCAGCTTAGACAGTTCGAACACCGGGGAGCTGTTTTTT; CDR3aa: CASSLDSSNTGELFF
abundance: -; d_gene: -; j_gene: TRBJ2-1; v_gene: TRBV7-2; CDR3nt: TGTGCCAGCAGCCCGATTTCAAGGACTAGCGGACAGGGGCTAAGTGAGCAGTTCTTC; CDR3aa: CASSPISRTSGQGLSEQFF
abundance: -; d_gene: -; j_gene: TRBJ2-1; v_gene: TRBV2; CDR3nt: TGTGCCAGCAGTGACCTAGTTGAGAGCAATGAGCAGTTCTTC; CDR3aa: CASSDLVESNEQFF
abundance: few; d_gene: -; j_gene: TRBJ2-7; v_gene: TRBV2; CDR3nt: TGTGCCAGCAGACAGCAGCCCACCTACGAGCAGTACTTC; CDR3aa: CASRQQPTYEQYF
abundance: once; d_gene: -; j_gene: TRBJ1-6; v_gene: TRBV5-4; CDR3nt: TGTGCCAGCAGCCCAGTGGGACTCGAGGGGAATTCACCCCTCCACTTT; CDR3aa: CASSPVGLEGNSPLHF
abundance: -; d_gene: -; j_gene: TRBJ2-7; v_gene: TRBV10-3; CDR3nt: TGTGCCATCAGTGAGAGGGGGGACAGTTGGGTAGAGCAGTACTTC; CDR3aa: CAISERGDSWVEQYF
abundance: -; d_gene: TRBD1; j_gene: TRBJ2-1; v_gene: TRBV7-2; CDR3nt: TGTGCCAGCAGCATAGCCTGGGACAGCCGATACAATGAGCAGTTCTTC; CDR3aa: CASSIAWDSRYNEQFF
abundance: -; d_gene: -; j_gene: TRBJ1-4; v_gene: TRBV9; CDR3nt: TGTGCCAGCGGTCGCACCGGGGGAGGTGTGACTAATGAAAAACTGTTTTTT; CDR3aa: CASGRTGGGVTNEKLFF
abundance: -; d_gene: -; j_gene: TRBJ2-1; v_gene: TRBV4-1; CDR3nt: TGCGCCAGCAGCCCGTCAGGCTATGAGCAGTTCTTC; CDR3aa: CASSPSGYEQFF
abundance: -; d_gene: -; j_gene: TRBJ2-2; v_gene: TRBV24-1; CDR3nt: TGTGCCACAAGAAAGACCTACACCGGGGAGCTGTTTTTT; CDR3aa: CATRKTYTGELFF
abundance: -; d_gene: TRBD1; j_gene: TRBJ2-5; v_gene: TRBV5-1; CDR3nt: TGCGCCAGCAACGGACAGGGGAAAGAGACCCAGTACTTC; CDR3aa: CASNGQGKETQYF
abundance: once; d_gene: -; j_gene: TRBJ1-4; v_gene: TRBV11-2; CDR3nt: TGTGCCAGCAGACTTAATCGGGGGGCAACTAATGAAAAACTGTTTTTT; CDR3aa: CASRLNRGATNEKLFF
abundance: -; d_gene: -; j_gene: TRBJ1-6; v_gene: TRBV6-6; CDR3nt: TGTGCCAGCAGAATGGGACAAAGCTATAATTCACCCCTCCACTTT; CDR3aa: CASRMGQSYNSPLHF
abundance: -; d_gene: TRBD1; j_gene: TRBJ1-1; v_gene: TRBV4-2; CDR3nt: TGTGCCAGCAGCCTAGCCCTGGTAGGGGGCATTGAAGCTTTCTTT; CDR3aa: CASSLALVGGIEAFF
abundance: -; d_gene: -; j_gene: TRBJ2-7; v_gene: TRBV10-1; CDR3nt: TGCGCCAGCAGTTGGACAGCGGGCTCCGAGCAGTACTTC; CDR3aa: CASSWTAGSEQYF
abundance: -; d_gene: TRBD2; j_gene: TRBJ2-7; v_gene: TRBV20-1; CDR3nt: TGCAGTGCTAGTCAGACTAGCGGGCTCGCTGCGTACTTC; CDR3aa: CSASQTSGLAAYF
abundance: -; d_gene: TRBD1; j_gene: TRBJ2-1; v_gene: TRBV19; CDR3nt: TGTGCCAGTAGTGACATGAGGGGGCCTACTAATGAGCAGTTCTTC; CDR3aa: CASSDMRGPTNEQFF
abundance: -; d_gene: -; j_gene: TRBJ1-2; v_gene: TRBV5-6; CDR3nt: TGTGCCAGCAGCTTGGCCGGGACGGACATCTATGGCTACACCTTC; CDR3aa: CASSLAGTDIYGYTF
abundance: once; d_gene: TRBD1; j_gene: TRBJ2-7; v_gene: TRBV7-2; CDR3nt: TGTGCCAGCAGCCCACGACAGGGTTCCTACGAGCAGTACTTC; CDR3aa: CASSPRQGSYEQYF
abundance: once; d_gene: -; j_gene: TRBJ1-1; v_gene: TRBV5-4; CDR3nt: TGTGCCAGCAGCCGGACACTGGGGGTCACTGAAGCTTTCTTT; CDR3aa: CASSRTLGVTEAFF